This entry describes one T cell receptor beta chain. Some clones are missing from TCRdb's copy, which holds only in-frame ones; the method was immunoSEQ multiplex PCR. Among under 150,000 clones listed, 84% were seen once. This CDR3 has 15 amino acids. The germline V gene encodes CDR1 SGHVS and CDR2 FNYEAQ. V was pared by 5 bases and J by 8 bases, with 9 bases of the junction left unmatched. The data were obtained in a study of blood T cell repertoires in COVID-19. This clonotype originated in a woman aged 45-60 years who had been exposed to COVID-19. The rearrangement joins TRBV7-6 to TRBJ2-1, with TRBD1 matching 10 bases. Sequencing was performed on PBMCs or T cells enriched from blood (not recorded which). The chain's CDR3 is CASSARDRGGDEQFF. The CDR3 nucleotides are TGTGCCAGCAGCGCCCGGGACAGGGGCGGCGATGAGCAGTTCTTC.